This record concerns one T cell receptor (beta chain) sequence. This sample is part of a study of Ad26.COV2.S vaccination and SARS-CoV-2 variants. The method was immunoSEQ multiplex PCR; TCRdb's version includes in-frame clones alone and lacks a portion of them. The profile shows approximately 150,000 clones, 86% of them singletons. Germline-derived CDR1 and CDR2 are KGHSH and LQKENI. This CDR3 is built from 16 residues. V shed 7 bases and J shed 1 base, with 19 bases lying between them. The chain uses TRBV18 and TRBJ1-1; D gene unclear. The receptor was derived from a human donor who had recovered from COVID-19. The sequencing used peripheral blood, collected after recovery from COVID-19. The CDR3 DNA reads TGTGCCAGCTTTGACCGGCCTGAGGCAGGGAACACTGAAGCTTTCTTT. It translates to CASFDRPEAGNTEAFF.